Listed below are T cell receptor beta chains from one sample, sequenced in a study of T cells in Graves' hyperthyroidism and ophthalmopathy. TCRdb redid the calling of the multiplex PCR reads with MiXCR, one entry per CDR3 protein. This table holds hundreds of thousands of distinct CDR3 sequences, approximately 15% found once. The source material was blood. The receptors were gathered from a woman aged 18-30 years with Graves' hyperthyroidism. The CDR3 runs from the conserved cysteine through the conserved F or W. The D gene is left open where the match is weak. Where a row states a size, it is once, few, many or the class of an expanded clone; other rows omit it.

J	V	size	length	D	DNA	CDR3
TRBJ2-1	TRBV20-1	many	13	TRBD2	TGCAGTGCTAATCGCGGGAGGGCCGGTGAGCAGTTCTTC	CSANRGRAGEQFF
TRBJ2-1	TRBV2	NA	16	TRBD2	TGTGCCAGCAGTGAAGGTGGGACTAGCGACTACAATGAGCAGTTCTTC	CASSEGGTSDYNEQFF
TRBJ1-6	TRBV20-1	many	15	NA	TGCAGTGCTAGAGAGGACGGGTCGGGTAATTCACCCCTCCACTTT	CSAREDGSGNSPLHF
TRBJ2-1	TRBV9	few	12	NA	TGTGCCAGCAGCGTCTCACACAATGAGCAGTTCTTC	CASSVSHNEQFF
TRBJ1-2	TRBV11-2	many	13	NA	TGTGCCAGCAGCTTAGGGCAGGCCTATGGCTACACCTTC	CASSLGQAYGYTF
TRBJ2-1	TRBV14	many	16	TRBD1	TGTGCCAGCAGCGACGGGACAGCCTACCCGGGTTATGAGCAGTTCTTC	CASSDGTAYPGYEQFF
TRBJ2-5	TRBV5-5	many	17	NA	TGTGCCAGCAGCTTCGACCGGGAGCAACTTAACCAAGAGACCCAGTACTTC	CASSFDREQLNQETQYF
TRBJ2-2	TRBV7-8	many	14	NA	TGTGCCAGCAGCTTAGCGGCAAACCCCGGGGAGCTGTTTTTT	CASSLAANPGELFF
TRBJ1-4	TRBV5-6	NA	12	NA	TGTGCCAGCAGCCGCTGGGGTACCCAACTGTTTTTT	CASSRWGTQLFF
TRBJ1-1	TRBV3-1	many	13	NA	TGTGCCAGCTCATGGGCAGGGAACACTGAAGCTTTCTTT	CASSWAGNTEAFF
TRBJ1-6	TRBV4-2	NA	17	TRBD1	TGTGCCAGCAGCATAAAGACAGGGGGGAACTATAATTCACCCCTCCACTTT	CASSIKTGGNYNSPLHF
TRBJ1-2	TRBV6-5	few	12	NA	TGTGCCAGCAGTTACGCAGGCCGCCCGGACACCTTC	CASSYAGRPDTF
TRBJ2-3	TRBV10-3	many	15	TRBD2	TGTGCCATCAGTACCGCTAGCGGGAGCACAGATACGCAGTATTTT	CAISTASGSTDTQYF
TRBJ1-2	TRBV2	many	14	TRBD1	TGTGCCAGCAGTGAAGACAGGGGATTCTATGGCTACACCTTC	CASSEDRGFYGYTF
TRBJ1-5	TRBV2	many	16	NA	TGTGCCAGCAGTGTTTCAGGGTCAGGGGGCAATCAGCCCCAGCATTTT	CASSVSGSGGNQPQHF
TRBJ2-5	TRBV5-4	NA	14	NA	TGTGCCAGCAGCTTGGAAACGACCCAAGAGACCCAGTACTTC	CASSLETTQETQYF
TRBJ2-7	TRBV28	many	18	TRBD2	TGTGCCAGCAGTTTTCGGTCCCGGACTAGCGGGAGGGCCTACGAGCAGTACTTC	CASSFRSRTSGRAYEQYF
TRBJ2-3	TRBV12-3/TRBV12-4	many	14	TRBD2	TGTGCCAGCAGACTAGCGGGCCTCACAGATACGCAGTATTTT	CASRLAGLTDTQYF
TRBJ1-3	TRBV27	few	14	NA	TGTGCCAGCAGATCCTGGAGGGGCGGAAACACCATATATTTT	CASRSWRGGNTIYF
TRBJ1-1	TRBV7-3	few	12	TRBD1	TGTGCCAGCAGCACAGGGGGCGCTGAAGCTTTCTTT	CASSTGGAEAFF
TRBJ2-5	TRBV7-6	many	16	NA	TGTGCCAGCAGCTTAGAGGGGGACTATTTTCAAGAGACCCAGTACTTC	CASSLEGDYFQETQYF
TRBJ2-3	TRBV27	NA	16	TRBD2	TGTGCCAGCAGAAGATACGGGGGGGCGGGCACAGATACGCAGTATTTT	CASRRYGGAGTDTQYF
TRBJ2-3	TRBV11-2	many	16	NA	TGTGCCAGCAGCTTAGGCCGGACAACAGGCACAGATACGCAGTATTTT	CASSLGRTTGTDTQYF
TRBJ2-3	TRBV20-1	NA	15	TRBD2	TGCAGTGCCCATGACGGGGCGGGAGGCACAGATACGCAGTATTTT	CSAHDGAGGTDTQYF
TRBJ1-1	TRBV7-6	NA	14	NA	TGTGCCAGCAGCTCCCGGGCGATGAACACTGAAGCTTTCTTT	CASSSRAMNTEAFF
TRBJ1-4	TRBV6-1	few	17	TRBD1	TGTGCCAGCAGGCGGACAGGGCGACTAACAACTAATGAAAAACTGTTTTTT	CASRRTGRLTTNEKLFF
TRBJ2-1	TRBV18	many	15	NA	TGTGCCAGCTCACCGGTCTATGGGGGTGACAATGAGCAGTTCTTC	CASSPVYGGDNEQFF
TRBJ2-7	TRBV6-1	many	14	NA	TGTGCCAGCAGTTTCAGGACGGGCGTCTACGAGCAGTACTTC	CASSFRTGVYEQYF
TRBJ2-5	TRBV11-2	NA	15	NA	TGTGCCAGCAGCTTAAGTTTTAGGGTCCAAGAGACCCAGTACTTC	CASSLSFRVQETQYF
TRBJ2-2	TRBV4-1	many	15	NA	TGCGCCAGCAGCCAAGCCACCCTTGGGCACGGGGAGCTGTTTTTT	CASSQATLGHGELFF
TRBJ2-7	TRBV30	NA	12	TRBD1	TGTGCCTGGAGCCGACAGGGGTACGAGCAGTACTTC	CAWSRQGYEQYF
TRBJ2-3	TRBV20-1	NA	14	NA	TGCAGTGCTGGCCGAGGCCTTGAGGGAGATATGCAGTATTTT	CSAGRGLEGDMQYF